This T cell receptor beta chain was recorded in a study of T cells in Graves' hyperthyroidism and ophthalmopathy. Study-wide findings and caveats: Most thyroid clonotypes expanded above 0.001 were also detected in blood.

The V end lost 5 bases, the J end lost 7 bases, and 14 bases lay between the germline ends. The CDR3 has 13 amino acids. As regards this clonotype: What it recognizes is unknown.

Diagnosis of hyperthyroidism was new in patients aged 18 to 65, and its duration was under 2 months. Blood from later-ophthalmopathy patients was taken at first hyperthyroidism diagnosis. Researchers took RNA transcripts and amplified the TCR beta CDR3 regions from them. First-round RT-PCR of the TCR CDR3 relied on the HTBI primer set. TCRdb reanalysed the multiplex PCR reads using MiXCR and keeps one entry per CDR3 protein. The sample contains some 600,000 distinct CDR3 sequences, approximately 14% of which appear only once. The V call is TRBV12-3 or TRBV12-4, the J call TRBJ1-1; D might be TRBD1 (5 bases). This receptor was taken from a woman in her 30s with Graves' hyperthyroidism that later progressed to Graves' ophthalmopathy. The sample taken for sequencing was blood. CDR3 DNA sequence: TGTGCCAGCAGTAGGTTAGGGGAAGGTGAAGCTTTCTTT. It encodes CASSRLGEGEAFF.